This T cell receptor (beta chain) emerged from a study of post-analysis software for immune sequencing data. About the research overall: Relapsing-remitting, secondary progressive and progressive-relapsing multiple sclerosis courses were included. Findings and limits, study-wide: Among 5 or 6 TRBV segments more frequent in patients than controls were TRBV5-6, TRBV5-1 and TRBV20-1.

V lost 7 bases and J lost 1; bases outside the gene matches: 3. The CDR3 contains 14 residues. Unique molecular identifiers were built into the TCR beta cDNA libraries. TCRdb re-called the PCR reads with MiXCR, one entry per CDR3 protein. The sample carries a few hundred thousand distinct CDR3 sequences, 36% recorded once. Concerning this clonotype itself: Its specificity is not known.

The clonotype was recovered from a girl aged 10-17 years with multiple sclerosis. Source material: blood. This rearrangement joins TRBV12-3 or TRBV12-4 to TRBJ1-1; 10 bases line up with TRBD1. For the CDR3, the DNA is TGTGCCAGCAATTGGACAGGGGGGAACACTGAAGCTTTCTTT. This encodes CASNWTGGNTEAFF.